These 10 T cell receptor beta chains were sequenced from one sample in a study of T cell responses to AZD1222 COVID-19 vaccine (dated by TCRdb to the early 2020s). The meaning of the sample's time point label: about 28 days (+/-7) after the second vaccine dose. The library was obtained by the immunoSEQ multiplex PCR assay. TCRdb took this table from immuneACCESS and kept in-frame rearrangements with V and J called. Such tables lack part of the clones; where checked against another copy, unresolved V genes explain under half of the gap, and the rest is unexplained. The sample table holds approximately 170,000 clones, of which roughly 94% were seen once. The top ten hold 1% to 1.4% of the sample. The sequencing used peripheral blood, collected 28 days after the second AZD1222 dose. These receptors were obtained from an adult who received the AZD1222 COVID-19 vaccine.

This chain uses TRBV6-5 with TRBJ2-7, with no clear D. Trimming left V 9 bases short and J 0 bases short, with 9 bases between. The germline V gene has CDR1 MNHEY and CDR2 SVGAGI. The length of the CDR3 is 12 residues. The DNA of the CDR3 is TGTGCCAGGTTTTCCAGCTCCTACGAGCAGTACTTC. As protein: CARFSSSYEQYF.

The chain is built from TRBV7-2 and TRBJ1-2; TRBD1 matches at 8 bases. V lost 5 bases and J lost 5; bases outside the gene matches: 4. The CDR3 contains 13 residues. The germline gives CDR1 SGHTA, CDR2 FQGNSA. The CDR3 loop reads CASSTGQGYGYTF. CDR3 coding DNA: TGTGCCAGCAGCACCGGACAGGGTTATGGCTACACCTTC.

The chain employs TRBV5-1 and TRBJ1-1; the match to TRBD1 covers 8 bases. Trimming cost V 3 bases and J 4 bases; bases outside gene matches: 5. The CDR3 length is 14 residues. The V gene's germline CDR1 is SGHRS and CDR2 YFSETQ. CDR3 DNA: TGCGCCAGCAGCTATGGACAGGGAGGCACTGAAGCTTTCTTT. Protein: CASSYGQGGTEAFF.

In DNA form, the CDR3 reads TGTGCCAGCAGCTTTTACAGGGGGCTTACGGGTGAAGCTTTCTTT. Its protein product is CASSFYRGLTGEAFF. The J gene is TRBJ1-1, the V gene TRBV7-2; TRBD1 matches at 9 bases. Germline V gene data show CDR1 as SGHTA and CDR2 as FQGNSA. V lost 3 bases and J lost 7; bases outside the gene matches: 9. This CDR3 comprises 15 residues. Complete variable domain (other parts from reference TRBV7-2 and TRBJ1-1): GAGVSQSPSNKVTEKGKDVELRCDPISGHTALYWYRQSLGQGLEFLIYFQGNSAPDKSGLPSDRFSAERTGGSVSTLTIQRTQQEDSAVYLCASSFYRGLTGEAFFGQGTRLTVV.

This clone was recorded only once. The V call is TRBV5-6, the J call TRBJ1-1; D not certain. This CDR3 spans 12 amino acids. V lost 3 bases and J lost 9, with 12 bases in between. Germline V gene lookup returns CDR1 SGHDT and CDR2 YYEEEE. The CDR3 loop reads CASSSGEYQAFF. The CDR3 coding sequence is TGTGCCAGCAGCTCCGGAGAGTACCAAGCTTTCTTT.

The CDR3 bases are TGTGCCAGCAGCTTAGGTTCCCACGAGCAGTACTTC. It encodes CASSLGSHEQYF. This chain connects TRBV7-2 to TRBJ2-7; D gene ambiguous. V was clipped by 1 base and J by 5 bases, with 6 bases between them. Germline V CDR1 and CDR2: SGHTA, FQGNSA. This CDR3 has 12 amino acids.

The CDR3 region has the DNA TGTGCCAGCAGTGAAGCCGGTAGCTTATATCCCGGGGAGCTGTTTTTT. Its protein is CASSEAGSLYPGELFF. This chain links TRBV6-1 with TRBJ2-2; D remains ambiguous. Looked up from germline, CDR1 is MNHNS and CDR2 is SASEGT. The V and J ends lost 0 bases and 6 bases respectively, with 14 bases between them. This CDR3 is built from 16 residues.

The chain joins TRBV3-1 (or the pseudogene TRBV3-2) to TRBJ1-5; 9 bases align to TRBD1. Germline V gene lookup returns CDR1 LGHDT and CDR2 YNNKEL (reference sequence). The J segment lost 6 bases and the V segment lost 4 bases, leaving 4 bases of the junction unmatched. The CDR3 has 14 amino acids. CDR3: CASSLGTGIQPQHF. The CDR3 DNA is TGTGCCAGCAGCCTCGGGACAGGGATTCAGCCCCAGCATTTT.

V gene TRBV5-4 combines with J gene TRBJ1-2; maybe TRBD1 (5 bases). The CDR3 spans 15 residues. CDR1 is SGHNT, CDR2 YYREEE, per germline (reference sequence). The V end lost 3 bases, the J end lost 4 bases, and 16 bases lay between the germline ends. The CDR3 sequence: CASSSRQGTPYGYTF. The CDR3 bases are TGTGCCAGCAGCTCACGCCAGGGAACGCCCTATGGCTACACCTTC.

The V and J genes are TRBV6-1 and TRBJ2-3; 8 positions match TRBD1. Germline CDR1 reads MNHNS; CDR2 reads SASEGT. The CDR3 is 15 amino acids. Trimming removed 3 bases from V and 3 bases from J; junction bases left unmatched: 5. The CDR3 is CASSETGVGTDTQYF. DNA for the CDR3: TGTGCCAGCAGTGAGACAGGGGTAGGAACAGATACGCAGTATTTT.